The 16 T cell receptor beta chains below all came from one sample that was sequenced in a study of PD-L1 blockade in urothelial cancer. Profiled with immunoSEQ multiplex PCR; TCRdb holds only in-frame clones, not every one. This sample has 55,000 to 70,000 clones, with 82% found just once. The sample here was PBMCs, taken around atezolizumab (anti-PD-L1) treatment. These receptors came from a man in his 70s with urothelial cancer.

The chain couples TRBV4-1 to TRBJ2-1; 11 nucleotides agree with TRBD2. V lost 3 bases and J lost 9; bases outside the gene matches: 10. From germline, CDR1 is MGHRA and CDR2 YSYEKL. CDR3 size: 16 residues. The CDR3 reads CASSHRLAGWRSEQFF. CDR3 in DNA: TGCGCCAGCAGCCACCGACTAGCGGGATGGAGGTCTGAGCAGTTCTTC.

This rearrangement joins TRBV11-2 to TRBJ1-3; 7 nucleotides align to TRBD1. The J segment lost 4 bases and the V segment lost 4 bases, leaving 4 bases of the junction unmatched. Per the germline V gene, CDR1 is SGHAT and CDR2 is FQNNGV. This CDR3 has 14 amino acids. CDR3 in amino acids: CASSSTGLGNTIYF. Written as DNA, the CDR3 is TGTGCCAGCAGCTCGACAGGGTTAGGAAACACCATATATTTT.

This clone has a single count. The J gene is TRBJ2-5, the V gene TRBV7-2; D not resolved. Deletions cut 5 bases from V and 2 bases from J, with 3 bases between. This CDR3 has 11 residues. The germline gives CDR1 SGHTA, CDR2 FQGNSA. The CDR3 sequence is CASSPQETQYF. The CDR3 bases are TGTGCCAGCAGCCCTCAAGAGACCCAGTACTTC.

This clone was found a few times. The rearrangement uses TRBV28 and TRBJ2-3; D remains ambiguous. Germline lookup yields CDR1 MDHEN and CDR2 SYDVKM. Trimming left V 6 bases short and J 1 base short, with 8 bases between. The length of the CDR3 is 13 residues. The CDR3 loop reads CASSLPGTDTQYF. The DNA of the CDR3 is TGTGCCAGCAGCCTCCCAGGCACAGATACGCAGTATTTT.

This CDR3 reads CASSLRGRGSGRQETQYF. CDR3 DNA: TGTGCCAGCAGCTTAAGAGGGAGAGGGAGTGGGCGCCAAGAGACCCAGTACTTC. V gene TRBV11-2 combines with J gene TRBJ2-5; a weak D match, TRBD2 (5 bases). Looked up from germline, CDR1 is SGHAT and CDR2 is FQNNGV. V was clipped by 2 bases and J by 1 base, with 20 bases between them. This CDR3 has 18 residues.

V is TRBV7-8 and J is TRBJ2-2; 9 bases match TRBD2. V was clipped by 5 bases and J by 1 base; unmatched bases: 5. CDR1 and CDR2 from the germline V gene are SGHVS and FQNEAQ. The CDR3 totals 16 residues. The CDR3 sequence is CASSLTTSGNTGELFF. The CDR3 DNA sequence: TGTGCCAGCAGCCTTACGACTAGCGGGAACACCGGGGAGCTGTTTTTT.

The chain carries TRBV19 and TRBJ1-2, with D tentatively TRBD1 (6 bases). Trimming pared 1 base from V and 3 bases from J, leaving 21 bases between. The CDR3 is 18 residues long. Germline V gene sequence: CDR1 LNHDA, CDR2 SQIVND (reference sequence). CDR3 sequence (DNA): TGTGCCAGTAGTATAGTATTCTCGGGGACACGGGACCACTATGGCTACACCTTC. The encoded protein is CASSIVFSGTRDHYGYTF.

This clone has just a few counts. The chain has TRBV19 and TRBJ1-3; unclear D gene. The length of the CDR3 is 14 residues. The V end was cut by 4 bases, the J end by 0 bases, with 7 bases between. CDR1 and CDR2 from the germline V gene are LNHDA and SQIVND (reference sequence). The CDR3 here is CASSTASSGNTIYF. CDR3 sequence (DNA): TGTGCCAGTAGTACCGCGAGCTCTGGAAACACCATATATTTT.

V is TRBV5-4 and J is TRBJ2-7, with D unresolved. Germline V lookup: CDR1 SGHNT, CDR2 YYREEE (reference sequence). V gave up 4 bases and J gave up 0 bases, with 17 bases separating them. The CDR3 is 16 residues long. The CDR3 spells CASSANYLVSSYEQYF. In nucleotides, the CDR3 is TGTGCCAGCAGCGCTAATTACCTCGTGTCCTCCTACGAGCAGTACTTC.

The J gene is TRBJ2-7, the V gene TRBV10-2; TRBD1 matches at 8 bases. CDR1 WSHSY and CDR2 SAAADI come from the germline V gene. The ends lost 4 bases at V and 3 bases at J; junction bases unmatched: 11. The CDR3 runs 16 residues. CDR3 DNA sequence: TGCGCCAGCAGTGGACCGGGGACAGGTGTCAGCTACGAGCAGTACTTC. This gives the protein CASSGPGTGVSYEQYF.

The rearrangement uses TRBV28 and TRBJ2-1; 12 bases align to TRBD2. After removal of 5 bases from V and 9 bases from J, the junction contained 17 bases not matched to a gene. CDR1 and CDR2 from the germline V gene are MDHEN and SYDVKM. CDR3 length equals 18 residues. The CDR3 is CASSPSPRLAGEWFEQFF. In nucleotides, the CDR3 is TGTGCCAGCAGTCCGTCCCCCCGACTAGCGGGAGAGTGGTTTGAGCAGTTCTTC.

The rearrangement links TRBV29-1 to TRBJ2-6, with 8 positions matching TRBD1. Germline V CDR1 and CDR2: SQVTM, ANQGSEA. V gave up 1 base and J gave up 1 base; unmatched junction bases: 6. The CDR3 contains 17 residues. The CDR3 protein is CSVEVTGVLSGANVLTF. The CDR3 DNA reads TGCAGCGTTGAAGTGACAGGGGTACTATCTGGGGCCAACGTCCTGACTTTC.

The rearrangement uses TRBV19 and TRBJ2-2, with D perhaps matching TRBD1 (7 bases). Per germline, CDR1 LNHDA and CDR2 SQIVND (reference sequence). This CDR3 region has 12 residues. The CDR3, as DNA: TGTACAAGGGGGCGGGACGCCGGGGAGCTGTTTTTT. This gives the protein CTRGRDAGELFF.

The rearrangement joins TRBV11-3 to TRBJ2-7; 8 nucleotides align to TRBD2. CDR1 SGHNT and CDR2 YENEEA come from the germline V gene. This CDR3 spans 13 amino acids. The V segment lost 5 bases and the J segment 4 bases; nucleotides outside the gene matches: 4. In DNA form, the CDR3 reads TGTGCCAGCAGCCGGGGGGGGTCATACGAGCAGTACTTC. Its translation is CASSRGGSYEQYF.

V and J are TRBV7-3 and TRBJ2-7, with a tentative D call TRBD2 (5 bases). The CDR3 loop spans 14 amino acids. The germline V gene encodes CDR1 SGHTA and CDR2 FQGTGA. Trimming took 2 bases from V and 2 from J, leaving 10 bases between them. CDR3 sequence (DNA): TGTGCCAGCAGCTTAGGACTCCCGGCCTACGAGCAGTACTTC. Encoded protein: CASSLGLPAYEQYF.

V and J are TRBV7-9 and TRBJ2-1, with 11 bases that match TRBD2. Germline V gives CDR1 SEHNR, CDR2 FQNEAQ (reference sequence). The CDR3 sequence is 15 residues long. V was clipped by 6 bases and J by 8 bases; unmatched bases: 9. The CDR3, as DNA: TGTGCCAGCAGAGCCCTAGCGGGAGGTCTCGATGAGCAGTTCTTC. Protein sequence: CASRALAGGLDEQFF.